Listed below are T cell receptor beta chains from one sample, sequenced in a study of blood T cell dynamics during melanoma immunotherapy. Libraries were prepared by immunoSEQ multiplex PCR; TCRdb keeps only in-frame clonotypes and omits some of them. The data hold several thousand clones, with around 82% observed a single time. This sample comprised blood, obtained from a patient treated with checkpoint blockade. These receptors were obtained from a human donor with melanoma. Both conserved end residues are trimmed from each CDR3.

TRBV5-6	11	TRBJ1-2	ASSLGRVYGYT
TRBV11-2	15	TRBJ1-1	ASSPGGQGVMNTEAF
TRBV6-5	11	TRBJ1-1	ASRPTVNTEAF
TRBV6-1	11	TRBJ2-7	ASSDTVLGEQY
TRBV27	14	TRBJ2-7	ASSPYPSRDLYEQY
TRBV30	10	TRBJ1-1	AWSVAVGEAF
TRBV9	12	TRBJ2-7	ASSPLWVSYEQY
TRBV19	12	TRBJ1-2	ASSIGGASGGYT
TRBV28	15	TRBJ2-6	ASRQPSGGSGANVLT
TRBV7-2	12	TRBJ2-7	ASSLIEREGRRY
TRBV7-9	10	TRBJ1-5	ASSLEHGPQH
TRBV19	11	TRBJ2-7	ASSPGSPYEQY
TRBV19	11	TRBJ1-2	ASSLTGYYGYT
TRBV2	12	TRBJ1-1	ASSSLQGRTEAF
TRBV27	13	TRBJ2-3	ASSSSGPSTDTQY
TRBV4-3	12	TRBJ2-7	ASSQDLASYEQY
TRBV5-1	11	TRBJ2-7	ASAASGEYEQY
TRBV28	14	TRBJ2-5	ASSTSPKGSRGTQY
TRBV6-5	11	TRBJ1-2	ASSTGQVGGYT
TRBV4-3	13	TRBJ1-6	ASSQDGTLRDPLH
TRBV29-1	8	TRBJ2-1	SVAYNEQF
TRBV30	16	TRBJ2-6	AWSVQLGRAPGANVLT
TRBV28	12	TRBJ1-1	ASSDESLNTEAF
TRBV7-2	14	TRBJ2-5	ASSLGASGDEETQY
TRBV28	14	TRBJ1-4	ASTPGQGATNEKLF
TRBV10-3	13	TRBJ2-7	AISESTGALYEQY
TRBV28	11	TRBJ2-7	SAAPLGYYEQY
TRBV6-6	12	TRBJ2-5	ASRDNGGRETQY
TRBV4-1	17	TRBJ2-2	ASSQDSQWGGRYTGELF
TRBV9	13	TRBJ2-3	ASSQTSGRADTQY
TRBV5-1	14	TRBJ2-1	ASSLAVASREHEQF
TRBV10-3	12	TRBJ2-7	AISRTSSSYEQY
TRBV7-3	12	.	ASSLTGTSGEQY
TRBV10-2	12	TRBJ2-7	ASRSGSGAYEQY
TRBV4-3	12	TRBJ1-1	ASSQDPGNTEAF
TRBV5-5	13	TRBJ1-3	ASSREADEGNTIY
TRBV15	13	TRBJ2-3	ATSSNRATTDTQY
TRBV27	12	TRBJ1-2	ASSQEAGGGGYT
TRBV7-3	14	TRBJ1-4	ASSLVGGTTNEKLF
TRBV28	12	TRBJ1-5	ASSYQAPNQPQH
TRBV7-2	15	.	ASSPGTYRAGSYEQY
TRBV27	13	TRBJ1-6	ASSLRQGVGSPLH
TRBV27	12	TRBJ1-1	ASSLLGRDTEAF
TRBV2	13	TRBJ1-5	ASSATGAPIQPQH
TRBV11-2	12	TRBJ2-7	ASSPGTSSPEQY
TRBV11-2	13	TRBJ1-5	ASSLSGSHNQPQH
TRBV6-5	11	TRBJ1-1	ASSYEVNTEAF
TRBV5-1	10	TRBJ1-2	ASRMEGYGYT
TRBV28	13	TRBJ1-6	ASSSPGNLGSPLH
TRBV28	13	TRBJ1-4	ASSSPGLLAEKLF
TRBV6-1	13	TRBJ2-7	ASSKLAGGSYEQY
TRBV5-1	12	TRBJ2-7	ASSLRQDSYEQY
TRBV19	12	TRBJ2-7	ASRGSLSSYEQY
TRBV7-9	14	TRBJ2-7	ASSPSLAGASYEQY
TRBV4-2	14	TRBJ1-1	ASSQVIRTVNTEAF
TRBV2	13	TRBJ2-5	ASSEWGSLPETQY
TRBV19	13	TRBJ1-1	ASRPPDRTNTEAF
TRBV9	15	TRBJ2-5	ASSVGPSGLTQETQY
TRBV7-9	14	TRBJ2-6	ASSFAFFSGANVLT